The 18 T cell receptor beta chains in this list originate from one sample, sequenced in a study of cytomegalovirus exposure and HLA in healthy donors. This table comes from immunoSEQ multiplex PCR, and its TCRdb copy is limited to in-frame clones, with some not included. The sample yields about 160,000 clones, around nine tenths seen once. Source material: PBMCs. These receptors all come from a man younger than 35 in good health and CMV-seronegative.

The CDR3 region has the DNA TGTGCCAGCAGTTTACCGGGACTTCACACAGATACGCAGTATTTT. Translated: CASSLPGLHTDTQYF. The chain combines TRBV7-2 with TRBJ2-3; TRBD2 might be the D (6 bases). This CDR3 region has 15 residues. V lost 6 bases and J 2 bases, leaving 15 bases between the germline ends. Germline V gives CDR1 SGHTA, CDR2 FQGNSA.

The chain is built from TRBV28 and TRBJ1-5; D may be TRBD1 (5 bases). The CDR3 extends over 14 amino acids. Per germline, CDR1 MDHEN and CDR2 SYDVKM. V was cut by 8 bases and J by 5 bases, with 16 bases left in between. The CDR3 loop is CASVGGSVDQPQHF. For the CDR3, the DNA is TGTGCCAGCGTGGGGGGATCGGTGGATCAGCCCCAGCATTTT.

This chain connects TRBV18 to TRBJ2-7; 10 nucleotides line up with TRBD1. V lost 8 bases to trimming and J lost 2 bases; unmatched junction nucleotides: 6. The length of the CDR3 is 14 residues. Germline CDR1 is KGHSH and CDR2 is LQKENI. The CDR3 region is CASLGQGDAYEQYF. The CDR3 DNA is TGTGCCAGCCTTGGACAGGGGGATGCCTACGAGCAGTACTTC. The full variable domain, completed using reference TRBV18 and TRBJ2-7, is NAGVMQNPRHLVRRRGQEARLRCSPMKGHSHVYWYRQLPEEGLKFMVYLQKENIIDESGMPKERFSAEFPKEGPSILRIQQVVRGDSAAYFCASLGQGDAYEQYFGPGTRLTVT.

The J gene is TRBJ1-2, the V gene TRBV27; 9 bases map to TRBD1. Germline V gives CDR1 MNHEY, CDR2 SMNVEV (reference sequence). The J segment lost 7 bases and the V segment lost 1 base, leaving 4 bases of the junction unmatched. This CDR3 contains 14 residues. DNA of the CDR3: TGTGCCAGCAGTTTATTTGGACAGGGGACTGGCTACACCTTC. Translated: CASSLFGQGTGYTF.

The table lists this clone with a count of one. The chain uses TRBV27 and TRBJ2-7; maybe TRBD2 (5 bases). V lost 4 bases and J 4 bases, leaving 14 bases between the germline ends. The germline CDR1 and CDR2 sequences are MNHEY and SMNVEV (reference sequence). The CDR3 runs to 14 residues. The CDR3 bases are TGTGCCAGCAGTTCCGCGGGCTTTGGTTACGAGCAGTACTTC. Protein product: CASSSAGFGYEQYF.

This chain uses TRBV28 with TRBJ1-5; weak D call: TRBD1 (5 bases). CDR1 is MDHEN, CDR2 SYDVKM, per germline. The CDR3 runs 13 residues. V was clipped by 7 bases and J by 5 bases, with 12 bases between them. The CDR3 loop reads CASIRGDDQPQHF. CDR3 coding DNA: TGTGCCAGCATCCGGGGGGACGATCAGCCCCAGCATTTT.

The DNA of the CDR3 is TGTGCCAGCAGTTTATCTCCAGGGGGTCATGGCTACACCTTC. This sequence encodes CASSLSPGGHGYTF. The gene calls are TRBV27 and TRBJ1-2; 7 bases align to TRBD1. This CDR3 region has 14 residues. With V trimmed by 0 bases and J by 6 bases, 4 bases remained unmatched. Germline V gene lookup returns CDR1 MNHEY and CDR2 SMNVEV (reference sequence).

This rearrangement joins TRBV19 to TRBJ2-2; 9 bases map to TRBD1. Losses at the gene ends were 8 bases for V and 4 bases for J; bases not matched to a gene: 2. CDR3 length: 13 residues. The germline V gene has CDR1 LNHDA and CDR2 SQIVND (reference sequence). The CDR3 sequence: CASATGGTGELFF. CDR3 DNA sequence: TGTGCCAGTGCGACAGGGGGCACCGGGGAGCTGTTTTTT.

This chain connects TRBV5-1 to TRBJ2-7; 7 nucleotides align to TRBD1. V shed 4 bases and J 4 bases; nucleotides not matched to a gene: 8. Germline V gene sequence: CDR1 SGHRS, CDR2 YFSETQ. The CDR3 sequence is 14 residues long. The CDR3 reads CASSPSRDSYEQYF. The CDR3 region has the DNA TGCGCCAGCAGCCCGTCCCGGGACAGTTACGAGCAGTACTTC.

The count of this clone is one. The J gene is TRBJ1-5, the V gene TRBV5-1, with a possible D match to TRBD1 (6 bases). This CDR3 has 15 amino acids. Trimming pared 0 bases from V and 5 bases from J, leaving 12 bases between. CDR1 SGHRS and CDR2 YFSETQ come from the germline V gene. The CDR3 coding sequence is TGCGCCAGCAGCTTGGATGCAGGGGCCGATCAGCCCCAGCATTTT. Translating it yields CASSLDAGADQPQHF. The full variable domain, completed using reference TRBV5-1 and TRBJ1-5, is KAGVTQTPRYLIKTRGQQVTLSCSPISGHRSVSWYQQTPGQGLQFLFEYFSETQRNKGNFPGRFSGRQFSNSRSEMNVSTLELGDSALYLCASSLDAGADQPQHFGDGTRLSIL.

CDR3 bases: TGTGCCACCAGCAGGGACAGGGGGCCGCAGTACTATGGCTACACCTTC. Translating it yields CATSRDRGPQYYGYTF. The rearrangement uses TRBV15 and TRBJ1-2; TRBD1 matches 11 bases. Germline CDR1 LNHNV, CDR2 YYDKDF (reference sequence). This CDR3 region has 16 residues. Trimming removed 3 bases from V and 3 bases from J; junction bases left unmatched: 6.

The chain combines TRBV10-1 with TRBJ2-3; the D gene is possibly TRBD1 (6 bases). From germline, CDR1 is WNHNN and CDR2 SYGVQD (reference sequence). V shed 8 bases and J shed 4 bases, with 16 bases lying between them. The CDR3 loop spans 14 amino acids. The CDR3 region has the DNA TGCGCCAGCCGTGGTGGAAAGGGGGCAGATACGCAGTATTTT. It encodes CASRGGKGADTQYF.

The chain recombines TRBV5-1 with TRBJ1-1, with 9 bases matching TRBD1. Germline CDR1 SGHRS, CDR2 YFSETQ. The CDR3 extends over 15 amino acids. J gave up 3 bases and V 5 bases, and 8 bases lay outside the gene matches. The CDR3 loop is CASSNTGGMDTEAFF. The CDR3 nucleotides read TGCGCCAGCAGTAATACAGGGGGCATGGACACTGAAGCTTTCTTT.

The chain combines TRBV11-3 with TRBJ2-5; 11 bases align to TRBD2. The CDR3 covers 16 residues. Trimming at V came to 5 bases and at J to 5 bases, leaving 10 bases not matched to a gene. Germline lookup yields CDR1 SGHNT and CDR2 YENEEA. Here the CDR3 reads CASSPGTSGSAETQYF. CDR3 sequence (DNA): TGTGCCAGCAGCCCGGGGACTAGCGGAAGTGCCGAGACCCAGTACTTC.

The chain employs TRBV7-6 and TRBJ1-3; D is undetermined. Trimming shortened V by 2 bases and J by 0 bases, and 5 bases separated the two germline ends. This CDR3 has 14 amino acids. CDR1 is SGHVS and CDR2 is FNYEAQ in the germline V gene. The CDR3 coding sequence is TGTGCCAGCAGCTTATCGAGCTCTGGAAACACCATATATTTT. It specifies CASSLSSSGNTIYF. Filled out from reference TRBV7-6 and TRBJ1-3, the complete variable domain reads GAGVSQSPRYKVTKRGQDVALRCDPISGHVSLYWYRQALGQGPEFLTYFNYEAQQDKSGLPNDRFSAERPEGSISTLTIQRTEQRDSAMYRCASSLSSSGNTIYFGEGSWLTVV.

The chain is built from TRBV5-4 and TRBJ2-3; 9 bases line up with TRBD1. The CDR3 sequence is 14 residues long. Trimming removed 4 bases from V and 4 bases from J; junction bases left unmatched: 4. Germline V gives CDR1 SGHNT, CDR2 YYREEE (reference sequence). In nucleotides, the CDR3 is TGTGCCAGCAGCGAGGGACAGGGAGCAGATACGCAGTATTTT. Amino acid sequence: CASSEGQGADTQYF.

The genes are TRBV5-4 and TRBJ2-3, with no clear D. V lost 3 bases and J lost 3, with 11 bases in between. Per the germline V gene, CDR1 is SGHNT and CDR2 is YYREEE (reference sequence). The CDR3 totals 14 residues. CDR3 loop: CASSSPAETDTQYF. CDR3 coding DNA: TGTGCCAGCAGCTCCCCCGCGGAAACAGATACGCAGTATTTT. The complete variable domain, with remaining parts taken from reference TRBV5-4 and TRBJ2-3, reads ETGVTQSPTHLIKTRGQQVTLRCSSQSGHNTVSWYQQALGQGPQFIFQYYREEENGRGNFPPRFSGLQFPNYSSELNVNALELDDSALYLCASSSPAETDTQYFGPGTRLTVL.

The rearrangement joins TRBV1 to TRBJ2-7; whether TRBD1, the table's D call, matches the DNA was not checked. TRBV1 is assigned pseudogene status. The CDR3 length is 18 residues. The CDR3 DNA sequence: TGCACCAGCAGCCAAGATTGCGCCAGGGGGGAGAAGTGGTACGAGCAGTACTTC. Translation: CTSSQDCARGEKWYEQYF.